These 4 T cell receptor beta chains originate from one sample sequenced in a study of identical twins listed by TCRdb under 2016. Library prep was done by 5' RACE. TCRdb shows the sequencer as Illumina HiSeq 2000. TCRdb took the public reads, trimmed them with fastp at Q25, ran MiXCR for clone calling and kept in-frame beta chains. Entries that share a CDR3 protein sequence are merged under the most common genes and DNA. The sample records some 1,600,000 distinct CDR3 sequences, less than 35% of which are singletons. The leading ten clones occupy approximately 0.25% of the sample. Sequencing input: cord blood. The receptors were gathered from a newborn girl in good health.

This chain links TRBV20-1 with TRBJ2-5; D possibly uses TRBD1 or TRBD2 (5 bases each). Germline CDR1 and CDR2: DFQATT and SNEGSKA (reference sequence). V lost 6 bases to trimming and J lost 4 bases, with 27 bases between them. The CDR3 length is 17 residues. CDR3 coding DNA: TGCAGTGCCAAACACCGAATCCGGGACCTGGGTGGAGAGACCCAGTACTTC. Encoded protein: CSAKHRIRDLGGETQYF.

This clonotype was seen repeatedly, ten times or more. V is TRBV20-1 and J is TRBJ2-7, with 7 positions matching TRBD2. The V gene's germline CDR1 is DFQATT and CDR2 SNEGSKA (reference sequence). Trimming cost V 5 bases and J 0 bases; bases outside gene matches: 4. The CDR3 loop spans 13 amino acids. The CDR3 DNA follows: TGCAGTGCTGACGGGACTACCTCCTACGAGCAGTACTTC. Translated: CSADGTTSYEQYF.

This clonotype turned up a few times. V usage is TRBV20-1 and J usage is TRBJ2-4; D perhaps matches TRBD1 (6 bases). Looked up from germline, CDR1 is DFQATT and CDR2 is SNEGSKA (reference sequence). The CDR3 sequence is 14 residues long. The CDR3 spells CSPKGDRAKNIQYF. The CDR3 nucleotides read TGCAGCCCTAAGGGGGATCGGGCCAAAAACATTCAGTACTTC.

The V and J genes are TRBV6-1 and TRBJ1-1; possibly TRBD1 for D (5 bases). Germline values: CDR1 MNHNS, CDR2 SASEGT. There are 13 residues in the CDR3. V lost 4 bases and J lost 3, with 9 bases in between. CDR3 sequence: CASSGRQYTEAFF. The CDR3 nucleotides read TGTGCCAGCAGTGGACGACAGTACACTGAAGCTTTCTTT.